The subject of this entry is one T cell receptor (beta chain). The antigen is not known. Donors in the study were healthy people who gave bone marrow. This CDR3 contains 14 residues. CDR1 and CDR2 from the germline V gene are SGHTA and FQGNSA. V gave up 6 bases and J gave up 5 bases; unmatched junction bases: 7. Use of 60 Vbeta and 13 Jbeta primers characterized the PCR. Generated by immunoSEQ multiplex PCR, the TCRdb table keeps only in-frame clones and is missing some. The data show about 150,000 clones, 83% seen once. The sample is drawn from a study of cytomegalovirus exposure and HLA in healthy donors. Study summary: Among several hundred genotyped donors, about 85% fell in the Caucasian-associated ancestry cluster.

Notes on the study in general: Common viral pathogens seemed to be connected with several of the most significant clusters, according to a later analysis. Across donors, most TCRs were seen rarely, yet some public ones were widespread.

This receptor was identified in a middle-aged man in good health and CMV-seronegative. The rearrangement links TRBV7-2 to TRBJ1-2, with 9 bases that match TRBD1. Sequenced sample: PBMCs. CDR3 loop: CASSRDRDEYGYTF. The CDR3 bases are TGTGCCAGCAGTCGGGACAGGGATGAGTATGGCTACACCTTC.